A single T cell receptor (beta chain) is shown here with its context. This sample is drawn from a study of technical replicates of blood from a handful of donors. TCRdb's table, derived via immunoSEQ multiplex PCR, lists solely in-frame clones and lacks some. The repertoire consists of about 72,000 clones, with approximately 90% occurring once and the leading ten covering around 0.42%. What was sequenced was T cells isolated from PBMCs. The TCR comes from a human donor in good health.

The CDR3 loop is CASSPGTGVRQYF. The DNA for the CDR3 is TGTGCCAGCAGTCCCGGGACAGGGGTACGACAGTATTTT. The chain combines TRBV6-1 with TRBJ2-3, with 10 bases fitting TRBD1. The germline CDR1 and CDR2 sequences are MNHNS and SASEGT. The CDR3 length is 13 residues. J gave up 12 bases and V 5 bases, and 8 bases lay outside the gene matches.